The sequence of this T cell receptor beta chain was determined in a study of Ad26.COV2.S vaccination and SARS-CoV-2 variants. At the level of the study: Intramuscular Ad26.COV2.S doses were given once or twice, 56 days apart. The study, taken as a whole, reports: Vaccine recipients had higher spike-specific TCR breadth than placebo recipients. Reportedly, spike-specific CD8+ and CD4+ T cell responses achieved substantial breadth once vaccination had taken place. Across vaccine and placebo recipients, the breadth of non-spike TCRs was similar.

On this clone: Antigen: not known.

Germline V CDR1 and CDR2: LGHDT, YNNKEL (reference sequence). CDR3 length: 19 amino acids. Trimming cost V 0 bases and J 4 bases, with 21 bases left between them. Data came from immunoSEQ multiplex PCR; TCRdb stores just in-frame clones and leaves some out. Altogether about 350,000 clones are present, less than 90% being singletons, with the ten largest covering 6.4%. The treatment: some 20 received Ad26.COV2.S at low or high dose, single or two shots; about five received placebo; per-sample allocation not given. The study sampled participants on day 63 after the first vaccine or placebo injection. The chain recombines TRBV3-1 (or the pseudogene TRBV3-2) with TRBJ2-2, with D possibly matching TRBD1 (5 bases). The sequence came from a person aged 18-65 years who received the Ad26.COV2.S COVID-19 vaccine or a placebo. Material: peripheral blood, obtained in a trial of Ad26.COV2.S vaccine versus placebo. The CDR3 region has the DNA TGTGCCAGCAGCCAAGAAGCCCCATACTGGACACGATCCACCGGGGAGCTGTTTTTT. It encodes CASSQEAPYWTRSTGELFF.